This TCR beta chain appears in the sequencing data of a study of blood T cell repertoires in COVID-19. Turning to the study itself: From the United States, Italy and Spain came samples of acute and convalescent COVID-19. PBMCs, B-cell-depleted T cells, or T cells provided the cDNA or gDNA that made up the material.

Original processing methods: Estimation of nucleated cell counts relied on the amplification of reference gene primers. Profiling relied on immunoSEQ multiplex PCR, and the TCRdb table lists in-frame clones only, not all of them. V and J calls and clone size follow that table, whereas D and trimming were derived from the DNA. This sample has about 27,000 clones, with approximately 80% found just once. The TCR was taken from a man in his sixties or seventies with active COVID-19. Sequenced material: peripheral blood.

The chain's CDR3 is CASSYSSVLSEKLFF. The CDR3 DNA follows: TGTGCCAGCAGTTACTCTTCCGTTTTGAGTGAAAAACTGTTTTTT. The chain combines TRBV6-5 with TRBJ1-4; D is unclear. Germline values: CDR1 MNHEY, CDR2 SVGAGI. V lost 0 bases to trimming and J lost 7 bases, with 12 bases between them. CDR3 length equals 15 residues.